A selection of T cell receptor beta chains follows, all from one sample in a study of cytomegalovirus exposure and HLA in healthy donors. TCRdb's copy holds only in-frame clones and misses some; the assay was immunoSEQ multiplex PCR. The table records around 160,000 clones, about 75% of them present only once. Sequencing was performed on PBMCs. The receptors stem from a man aged 18-30 years in good health and CMV-seropositive. Both conserved end residues are part of each CDR3. The order of the fields is J gene, V gene, CDR3 protein.

TRBJ2-3 | TRBV29-1 | CSVEDGSGRSTDTQYF
TRBJ2-2 | TRBV27 | CASSLQTGGPGELFF
TRBJ1-2 | TRBV30 | CAWTSGTHSTF
TRBJ1-1 | TRBV4-1 | CASRAPGVNTEAFF
TRBJ2-2 | TRBV28 | CASRLSGANTGELFF
TRBJ2-2 | TRBV5-5 | CASSLLSGGNTGELFF
TRBJ1-3 | TRBV6-5 | CASSYSRQGGNTIYF
TRBJ1-2 | TRBV5-6 | CASSKGRPAYGYTF
TRBJ1-3 | TRBV7-8 | CASSLDRASSGNTIYF
TRBJ2-2 | TRBV5-1 | CASTGTGALTGELFF
TRBJ1-1 | TRBV2 | CASNRGAEAFF
TRBJ1-1 | TRBV5-1 | CASSLSRNTEAFF
TRBJ1-2 | TRBV7-9 | CASSPVLQGPYGYTF
TRBJ2-2 | TRBV11-2 | CASSLGAGGLSNTGELFF
TRBJ1-1 | TRBV5-1 | CASSSTRQGLTEAFF
TRBJ1-2 | TRBV28 | CASSFSSRGFNYGYTF
TRBJ2-1 | TRBV5-5 | CASSTRTEESSYNEQFF
TRBJ2-3 | TRBV7-8 | CASSLAGTDTDTQYF
TRBJ1-2 | TRBV5-6 | CASSLQVFITPHYGYTF
TRBJ1-5 | TRBV7-8 | CASSLWGEYSQHF
TRBJ2-2 | TRBV6-1 | CASSDRDTGELFF
TRBJ1-1 | TRBV12-5 | CASGLVTGGNTEAFF
TRBJ1-2 | TRBV5-6 | CASSERLTANYGYTF